The 13 T cell receptor beta chains listed next were all sequenced from one sample in a study of T cell responses to AZD1222 COVID-19 vaccine. Libraries were prepared by immunoSEQ multiplex PCR; TCRdb keeps only in-frame clonotypes and omits some of them. The sample lists over 100,000 clones; approximately 87% were seen once. Sequences were derived from peripheral blood, sampled 28 days after the second AZD1222 dose. The receptor source for this set is an adult who received the AZD1222 COVID-19 vaccine.

V usage is TRBV30 and J usage is TRBJ1-1; possible D gene TRBD1, 6 bases. This CDR3 spans 13 amino acids. V was trimmed by 7 bases and J by 0 bases, leaving 12 bases between them. The germline CDR1 and CDR2 sequences are GTSNPN and SVGIG (reference sequence). CDR3 region: CAFGKGVNTEAFF. In DNA, the CDR3 is TGTGCCTTTGGAAAGGGGGTGAACACTGAAGCTTTCTTT. Combining the CDR3 with reference TRBV30 and TRBJ1-1 gives the whole variable domain SQTIHQWPATLVQPVGSPLSLECTVEGTSNPNLYWYRQAAGRGLQLLFYSVGIGQISSEVPQNLSASRPQDRQFILSSKKLLLSDSGFYLCAFGKGVNTEAFFGQGTRLTVV.

This chain uses TRBV7-9 with TRBJ1-1; 10 nucleotides agree with TRBD1. CDR1 is SEHNR, CDR2 FQNEAQ, per germline (reference sequence). V was pared by 4 bases and J by 10 bases, with 15 bases of the junction left unmatched. The CDR3 sequence is 16 residues long. For the CDR3, the DNA is TGTGCCAGCAGCTCCTTAGCCGGGACAGGGGAATGGGTAGCTTTCTTT. Protein product: CASSSLAGTGEWVAFF.

The J gene is TRBJ1-2, the V gene TRBV30; 11 nucleotides line up with TRBD1. CDR3 size: 15 residues. V gave up 3 bases and J gave up 7 bases; unmatched junction bases: 10. Germline V gene lookup returns CDR1 GTSNPN and CDR2 SVGIG (reference sequence). CDR3 coding DNA: TGTGCCTGGAGGAGGACAGGGGGCGAGATTTCTGGCTACACCTTC. Translation gives CAWRRTGGEISGYTF.

On this clone itself: Different DNA sequences within this sample yield the same CDR3. The V and J genes are TRBV24-1 and TRBJ1-1; D is uncertain. The CDR3 length is 13 residues. V lost 2 bases to trimming and J lost 2 bases, with 5 bases between them. Germline CDR1 reads KGHDR; CDR2 reads SFDVKD. CDR3 protein: CATSDSLNTEAFF. Written as DNA, the CDR3 is TGTGCCACCAGTGATTCGCTAAACACTGAAGCTTTCTTT.

This chain links TRBV13 with TRBJ2-7; 8 nucleotides match TRBD2. Per the germline V gene, CDR1 is PRHDT and CDR2 is FYEKMQ (reference sequence). This CDR3 is 17 amino acids long. V dropped 0 bases and J dropped 1; count of bases not matched to a gene: 8. The CDR3 protein is CASSLGLAETTSYEQYF. The CDR3 DNA reads as TGTGCCAGCAGCTTAGGACTAGCGGAAACGACTTCCTACGAGCAGTACTTC.

DNA of the CDR3: TGTGCCACCAGCAGAGGTCAAGTCGATGAAGCTTTCTTT. Translated: CATSRGQVDEAFF. The genes are TRBV15 and TRBJ1-1, with D unresolved. The CDR3 consists of 13 residues. From germline, CDR1 is LNHNV and CDR2 YYDKDF (reference sequence). V was pared by 1 base and J by 7 bases, with 10 bases between.

Only a few counts were recorded for this clone. This chain connects TRBV7-2 to TRBJ2-5; 7 bases align to TRBD2. J gave up 5 bases and V 3 bases, and 6 bases lay outside the gene matches. Germline CDR1 and CDR2: SGHTA and FQGNSA. The CDR3 extends over 14 amino acids. The CDR3 coding sequence is TGTGCCAGCAGCTTTCGGGGGAGGGTTGAGACCCAGTACTTC. This gives the protein CASSFRGRVETQYF.

V gene TRBV10-3 combines with J gene TRBJ1-2, with D tentatively TRBD1 (6 bases). Trimming cost V 3 bases and J 3 bases, with 14 bases left between them. CDR1 ENHRY and CDR2 SYGVKD come from the germline V gene. This CDR3 is 15 amino acids long. In DNA, the CDR3 is TGTGCCATCAGTGAACAGGGTGGGGCCCACTATGGCTACACCTTC. Protein sequence: CAISEQGGAHYGYTF.

This clone has only one observation. V gene TRBV5-1 combines with J gene TRBJ2-3, with D perhaps TRBD1 (5 bases). The germline V and J ends were trimmed by 0 bases and 5 bases, with 16 bases remaining between them. The CDR3 extends over 16 amino acids. CDR1 and CDR2 from the germline V gene are SGHRS and YFSETQ. The CDR3 here is CASSLGAPGREDTQYF. In nucleotides, the CDR3 is TGCGCCAGCAGCTTGGGGGCCCCTGGCAGGGAAGATACGCAGTATTTT.

The J gene is TRBJ2-3, the V gene TRBV7-3; D not resolved. CDR3 length: 15 amino acids. Trimming removed 5 bases at V and 2 bases at J, with 14 bases between. CDR1 SGHTA and CDR2 FQGTGA come from the germline V gene. The CDR3 region is CASSPRPIVTDTQYF. The CDR3, as DNA: TGTGCCAGCAGCCCAAGACCAATAGTCACAGATACGCAGTATTTT. Variable domain in full (rest from reference TRBV7-3 and TRBJ2-3): GAGVSQTPSNKVTEKGKYVELRCDPISGHTALYWYRQSLGQGPEFLIYFQGTGAADDSGLPNDRFFAVRPEGSVSTLKIQRTERGDSAVYLCASSPRPIVTDTQYFGPGTRLTVL.

The genes are TRBV27 and TRBJ2-3; 7 positions match TRBD2. CDR1 and CDR2 (germline): MNHEY, SMNVEV (reference sequence). This CDR3 contains 14 residues. Germline trimming cut 2 bases from V and 5 bases from J; bases unmatched to any gene: 4. The CDR3 bases are TGTGCCAGCAGTTTAGCGGGAGCACTAGATACGCAGTATTTT. Translation gives CASSLAGALDTQYF.

The rearrangement links TRBV19 to TRBJ1-1; 10 bases fit TRBD1. V trimming: 3 bases; J trimming: 1 base; junction bases outside the gene matches: 2. CDR3 size: 15 residues. The germline V gene has CDR1 LNHDA and CDR2 SQIVND (reference sequence). The CDR3 spells CASSMGTGANTEAFF. CDR3 in DNA: TGTGCCAGTAGTATGGGGACAGGGGCGAACACTGAAGCTTTCTTT.

This chain connects TRBV11-2 to TRBJ1-1; D is unresolved. CDR3 length: 14 amino acids. The ends were cut back, 5 bases at V and 1 base at J, with 11 bases in the middle. CDR1 is SGHAT and CDR2 is FQNNGV in the germline V gene. Here the CDR3 DNA reads TGTGCCAGCAGCCCAGGTTCGACGAACACTGAAGCTTTCTTT. This encodes CASSPGSTNTEAFF.